Shown below are 29 T cell receptor beta chains from a single sample sequenced in a study of cytomegalovirus exposure and HLA in healthy donors. Vbeta (60) and Jbeta (13) primers were used in the PCR. Some clones are missing from TCRdb's copy, which holds only in-frame ones; the method was immunoSEQ multiplex PCR. Recorded for this sample: more than 100,000 clones. The source material was PBMCs. The source of these receptors is a woman aged 40 to 49 in good health and CMV-seronegative.

The gene calls are TRBV7-9 and TRBJ1-2; possible D gene TRBD1, 5 bases. This CDR3 spans 13 amino acids. Trimming removed 3 bases at V and 4 bases at J, with 9 bases between. Germline assignment: CDR1 SEHNR and CDR2 FQNEAQ (reference sequence). The CDR3 DNA is TGTGCCAGCAGCTTCGGGGGGAGCTATGGCTACACCTTC. Protein: CASSFGGSYGYTF. The full variable domain, in which reference TRBV7-9 and TRBJ1-2 provide the parts outside the CDR3, is DTGVSQNPRHKITKRGQNVTFRCDPISEHNRLYWYRQTLGQGPEFLTYFQNEAQLEKSRLLSDRFSAERPKGSFSTLEIQRTEQGDSAMYLCASSFGGSYGYTFGSGTRLTVV.

The chain links TRBV5-1 to TRBJ2-4; 9 nucleotides match TRBD1. With 4 bases clipped from V and 4 bases from J, the junction kept 6 bases outside the gene matches. CDR3 length: 15 residues. The V gene's germline CDR1 is SGHRS and CDR2 YFSETQ. This CDR3 is CASSLPGTGKNIQYF. The CDR3 nucleotides are TGCGCCAGCAGCCTGCCTGGGACAGGGAAAAACATTCAGTACTTC. The whole variable domain, filled in from reference TRBV5-1 and TRBJ2-4, reads KAGVTQTPRYLIKTRGQQVTLSCSPISGHRSVSWYQQTPGQGLQFLFEYFSETQRNKGNFPGRFSGRQFSNSRSEMNVSTLELGDSALYLCASSLPGTGKNIQYFGAGTRLSVL.

V gene TRBV6-1 combines with J gene TRBJ1-2; maybe TRBD1 (5 bases). CDR1 and CDR2 (germline): MNHNS, SASEGT. V lost 0 bases to trimming and J lost 8 bases, with 7 bases between them. The CDR3 is 12 residues long. The DNA of the CDR3 is TGTGCCAGCAGTGAAGCGCGGGGCGGCTACACCTTC. Its translation: CASSEARGGYTF.

The chain links TRBV4-1 to TRBJ2-2, with 9 nucleotides matching TRBD2. Germline V gives CDR1 MGHRA, CDR2 YSYEKL. There are 18 residues in the CDR3. V was clipped by 0 bases and J by 0 bases; unmatched bases: 5. This chain's CDR3 is CASSQEPSGVANTGELFF. In DNA form, the CDR3 reads TGCGCCAGCAGCCAAGAACCTAGCGGGGTTGCGAACACCGGGGAGCTGTTTTTT.

The chain combines TRBV6-4 with TRBJ2-2; D not resolved. This CDR3 has 13 amino acids. Trimming removed 6 bases at V and 3 bases at J, with 8 bases between. Looked up from germline, CDR1 is MRHNA and CDR2 is SNTAGT. The DNA for the CDR3 is TGTGCCAGCAGCCCCCGGGACACCGGGGAGCTGTTTTTT. Translating it yields CASSPRDTGELFF.

The CDR3 spells CASSQDRVRDTQYF. For the CDR3, the DNA is TGTGCCAGCTCACAGGACAGGGTTAGAGATACGCAGTATTTT. V and J are TRBV18 and TRBJ2-3; TRBD1 matches 8 bases. The CDR3 is made up of 14 amino acids. The trim removed 4 bases at V and 5 bases at J, leaving 5 bases unmatched. Germline V gene data show CDR1 as KGHSH and CDR2 as LQKENI.

This chain uses TRBV5-8 with TRBJ2-7; TRBD1 is a possible D gene (7 bases). Germline V gives CDR1 SGHTS, CDR2 YDEGEE. The CDR3 is made up of 15 amino acids. V shed 3 bases and J shed 0 bases, with 13 bases lying between them. CDR3 region: CASSSRDSSSYEQYF. CDR3 nucleotide sequence: TGTGCCAGCAGCTCGCGGGACAGCAGCTCCTACGAGCAGTACTTC. The full variable domain, its missing parts supplied by reference TRBV5-8 and TRBJ2-7, is EAGVTQSPTHLIKTRGQQATLRCSPISGHTSVYWYQQALGLGLQFLLWYDEGEERNRGNFPPRFSGRQFPNYSSELNVNALELEDSALYLCASSSRDSSSYEQYFGPGTRLTVT.

CDR3 protein: CAISERGTNTGELFF. The CDR3 nucleotides read TGTGCCATCAGTGAACGGGGAACGAACACCGGGGAGCTGTTTTTT. This rearrangement joins TRBV10-3 to TRBJ2-2; possible D gene TRBD2, 5 bases. CDR1 is ENHRY, CDR2 SYGVKD, per germline. This CDR3 is 15 amino acids long. Trimming shortened V by 3 bases and J by 0 bases, and 8 bases separated the two germline ends.

This chain uses TRBV11-2 with TRBJ1-2; no clear D. CDR1 is SGHAT, CDR2 FQNNGV, per germline. With 6 bases removed from V and 5 bases from J, the gap between germline ends came to 16 bases. The CDR3 extends over 14 amino acids. The CDR3 DNA is TGTGCCAGCAGTCTCCAGGCTGGTCCTTATGGCTACACCTTC. It yields the protein CASSLQAGPYGYTF.

The CDR3 loop reads CASSYSTGHTGNTIYF. The CDR3 DNA reads TGTGCCAGCAGTTACTCGACAGGGCACACTGGAAACACCATATATTTT. The chain has TRBV6-5 and TRBJ1-3; 7 positions agree with TRBD1. Germline V CDR1 and CDR2: MNHEY, SVGAGI. With V trimmed by 0 bases and J by 2 bases, 4 bases remained unmatched. The CDR3 totals 16 residues.

The genes are TRBV18 and TRBJ2-7; possibly TRBD1 for D (6 bases). V lost 3 bases, J lost 0 bases, and 9 bases lay in between. The CDR3 has 14 residues. Germline V gives CDR1 KGHSH, CDR2 LQKENI. CDR3 region: CASSPRDISYEQYF. CDR3 sequence (DNA): TGTGCCAGCTCACCCCGGGACATCTCCTACGAGCAGTACTTC.

The genes are TRBV7-9 and TRBJ1-4; D unresolved. This CDR3 has 14 residues. V was clipped by 5 bases and J by 8 bases, with 15 bases between them. Germline CDR1 reads SEHNR; CDR2 reads FQNEAQ (reference sequence). CDR3 sequence: CASSLPGPAEKLFF. CDR3 in DNA: TGTGCCAGCAGCCTACCTGGTCCTGCGGAAAAACTGTTTTTT.

This chain links TRBV28 with TRBJ1-5; D gene ambiguous. This CDR3 contains 14 residues. Trimming pared 5 bases from V and 4 bases from J, leaving 12 bases between. Germline CDR1 and CDR2: MDHEN and SYDVKM. The CDR3 sequence is CASSTYRANQPQHF. The CDR3, as DNA: TGTGCCAGCAGTACCTATCGAGCTAATCAGCCCCAGCATTTT. The variable domain in full, with the rest retrieved from reference TRBV28 and TRBJ1-5, is DVKVTQSSRYLVKRTGEKVFLECVQDMDHENMFWYRQDPGLGLRLIYFSYDVKMKEKGDIPEGYSVSREKKERFSLILESASTNQTSMYLCASSTYRANQPQHFGDGTRLSIL.

The V and J genes are TRBV7-8 and TRBJ1-5; a possible D gene is TRBD1 (5 bases). V was trimmed by 5 bases and J by 7 bases, leaving 18 bases between them. CDR1 and CDR2 (germline): SGHVS, FQNEAQ. The CDR3 extends over 15 amino acids. The CDR3 DNA reads TGTGCCAGCAGCCTCGGGTTCGGGGGAGGCCAGCCCCAGCATTTT. Encoded protein: CASSLGFGGGQPQHF.

Here the CDR3 reads CASSVGRAGTTRETQYF. The CDR3 coding sequence is TGTGCCAGCAGCGTAGGGAGGGCGGGAACGACGAGGGAGACCCAGTACTTC. This chain uses TRBV9 with TRBJ2-5, with D perhaps TRBD2 (6 bases). This CDR3 comprises 17 residues. Germline CDR1 reads SGDLS; CDR2 reads YYNGEE. V was pared by 0 bases and J by 5 bases, with 20 bases between.

The genes are TRBV4-1 and TRBJ2-1; 7 nucleotides match TRBD1. CDR1 and CDR2 (germline): MGHRA, YSYEKL. The CDR3 extends over 15 amino acids. Unmatched junction bases numbered 2, after V lost 3 bases and J lost 0 bases. CDR3 bases: TGCGCCAGCAGCCATGGACAGGTCTCCTACAATGAGCAGTTCTTC. Its protein product is CASSHGQVSYNEQFF.

The chain is built from TRBV9 and TRBJ1-1; the D is unclear. V lost 0 bases to trimming and J lost 8 bases, with 11 bases between them. CDR3 length equals 13 residues. In germline, CDR1 is SGDLS, CDR2 YYNGEE. The CDR3 nucleotides read TGTGCCAGCAGCGTAGCCCCCCGAGGAGAAGCTTTCTTT. Translation gives CASSVAPRGEAFF.

V is TRBV11-2 and J is TRBJ1-1, with unresolved D. Germline CDR1 reads SGHAT; CDR2 reads FQNNGV. The CDR3 runs to 13 residues. Trimming removed 3 bases from V and 0 bases from J, with 5 bases in between. CDR3 region: CASSLSMNTEAFF. CDR3 DNA: TGTGCCAGCAGCTTGTCCATGAACACTGAAGCTTTCTTT.

The V and J genes are TRBV11-2 and TRBJ2-5, with TRBD2 matching 10 bases. V lost 5 bases, J lost 9 bases, and 9 bases stayed unmatched. The germline V gene has CDR1 SGHAT and CDR2 FQNNGV. CDR3 size: 14 residues. The DNA of the CDR3 is TGTGCCAGCAGCCCTCCCCTAGCGGGGGTCGCCCAGTACTTC. Its translation is CASSPPLAGVAQYF.

The chain links TRBV18 to TRBJ1-5, with a tentative D call TRBD1 (5 bases). This CDR3 is 15 amino acids long. Germline assignment: CDR1 KGHSH and CDR2 LQKENI. Trimming shortened V by 3 bases and J by 5 bases, and 14 bases separated the two germline ends. The CDR3 region has the DNA TGTGCCAGCTCACCTATTCAGGGATTGGATCAGCCCCAGCATTTT. It yields the protein CASSPIQGLDQPQHF.

The chain couples TRBV27 to TRBJ2-1; maybe TRBD1 (6 bases). The CDR3 sequence is 14 residues long. Trimming cost V 4 bases and J 8 bases, with 15 bases left between them. CDR1 is MNHEY, CDR2 SMNVEV, per germline (reference sequence). The CDR3, as DNA: TGTGCCAGCAGTTCACCGCAGGGGAATGATGAGCAGTTCTTC. Its translation is CASSSPQGNDEQFF.

J is TRBJ1-1 and V is TRBV7-3; weak D call: TRBD1 (6 bases). Germline V lookup: CDR1 SGHTA, CDR2 FQGTGA. The CDR3 covers 14 residues. Trimming took off 4 bases at V and 1 base at J, with 10 bases between the two ends. The CDR3 sequence is CASSSGTSNTEAFF. The CDR3 DNA follows: TGTGCCAGCAGCTCCGGGACATCGAACACTGAAGCTTTCTTT.

The chain links TRBV6-5 to TRBJ2-1; TRBD1 aligns across 8 bases. Germline CDR1 is MNHEY and CDR2 is SVGAGI. This CDR3 spans 15 amino acids. V was clipped by 5 bases and J by 12 bases; unmatched bases: 15. The CDR3 loop reads CASSRPGQGARGQFF. CDR3 sequence (DNA): TGTGCCAGCAGTAGGCCGGGCCAGGGGGCGAGGGGGCAGTTCTTC.

The J gene is TRBJ1-2, the V gene TRBV4-2; 9 nucleotides agree with TRBD1. Germline loops: CDR1 LGHNA, CDR2 YNFKEQ. The CDR3 spans 14 residues. V shed 1 base, J shed 7 bases, and the junction held 4 bases outside the gene matches. In nucleotides, the CDR3 is TGTGCCAGCAGCCAAGCCCGACAGGGGGGTGGCTACACCTTC. Protein sequence: CASSQARQGGGYTF.

This chain links TRBV6-6 with TRBJ1-4, with D maybe TRBD1 (6 bases). The CDR3 has 13 amino acids. V was trimmed by 8 bases and J by 8 bases, leaving 15 bases between them. Germline CDR1 and CDR2: MNHNY and SVGAGI (reference sequence). The CDR3, as DNA: TGTGCCAGCCTCAAGGGGGTAGAAGAAAAACTGTTTTTT. Encoded protein: CASLKGVEEKLFF.

This sequence joins TRBV19 and TRBJ2-3; 8 nucleotides align to TRBD1. The V gene's germline CDR1 is LNHDA and CDR2 SQIVND (reference sequence). CDR3 size: 14 residues. V trimming: 10 bases; J trimming: 1 base; junction bases outside the gene matches: 7. CDR3: CATLDRGRTDTQYF. The CDR3 DNA is TGTGCCACCCTAGACAGGGGACGCACAGATACGCAGTATTTT.

CDR3 in amino acids: CASSFGGRGYGYTF. The CDR3 bases are TGTGCCAGCAGTTTCGGGGGGCGCGGCTATGGCTACACCTTC. The chain employs TRBV28 and TRBJ1-2; a weak D match, TRBD1 (6 bases). Germline CDR1 is MDHEN and CDR2 is SYDVKM. The germline V and J ends were trimmed by 3 bases and 4 bases, with 12 bases remaining between them. The CDR3 spans 14 residues.

The chain combines TRBV10-3 with TRBJ1-1; 9 nucleotides agree with TRBD1. The CDR3 runs to 13 residues. V shed 6 bases, J shed 1 base, and the junction held 0 bases outside the gene matches. Germline lookup yields CDR1 ENHRY and CDR2 SYGVKD. CDR3 DNA: TGTGCCATCAGGGGACAGGGGAACACTGAAGCTTTCTTT. Protein sequence: CAIRGQGNTEAFF.

V and J are TRBV5-6 and TRBJ1-1; D gene unclear. CDR3 size: 16 residues. The germline gives CDR1 SGHDT, CDR2 YYEEEE. V shed 2 bases and J shed 0 bases, with 14 bases lying between them. The CDR3 DNA is TGTGCCAGCAGCTTAAGAGCCTATGTGGTGAACACTGAAGCTTTCTTT. Translated: CASSLRAYVVNTEAFF.